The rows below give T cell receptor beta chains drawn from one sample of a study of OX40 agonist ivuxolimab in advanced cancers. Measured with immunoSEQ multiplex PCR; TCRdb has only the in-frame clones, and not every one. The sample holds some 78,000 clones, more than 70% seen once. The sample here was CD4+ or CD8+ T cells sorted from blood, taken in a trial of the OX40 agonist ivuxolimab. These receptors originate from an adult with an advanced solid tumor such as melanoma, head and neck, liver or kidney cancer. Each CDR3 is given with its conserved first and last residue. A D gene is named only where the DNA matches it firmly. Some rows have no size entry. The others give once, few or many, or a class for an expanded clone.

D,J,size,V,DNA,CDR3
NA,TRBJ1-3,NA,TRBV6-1,TGTGCCAGCAGTGCGTACAGGATCACTGGAAACACCATATATTTT,CASSAYRITGNTIYF
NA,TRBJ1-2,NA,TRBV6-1,TGTGCCAGCAGTTCCCCCCGGGGGGGGAACTATGGCTACACCTTC,CASSSPRGGNYGYTF
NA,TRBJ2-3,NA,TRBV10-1,TGCGCCAGCAGTGAGTCCGAGAATAGGGATACGCAGTATTTT,CASSESENRDTQYF
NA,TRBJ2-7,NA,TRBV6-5,TGTGCCAGCAACAACCGGGACCGAGACTACGAGCAGTACTTC,CASNNRDRDYEQYF
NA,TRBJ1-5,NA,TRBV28,TGTGCCAGCAGTTTACGGCCTATCTCGGGTCAGCCCCAGCATTTT,CASSLRPISGQPQHF
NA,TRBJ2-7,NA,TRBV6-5,TGTGCCAGCAAACAAAGTTACGAGCAGTACTTC,CASKQSYEQYF
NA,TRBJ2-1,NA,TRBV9,TGTGCCAGCAGCGCCGAGTGGAATGAGCAGTTCTTC,CASSAEWNEQFF
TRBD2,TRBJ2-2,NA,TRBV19,TGTGCCAGTGGGGGGGAGACCACCGGGGAGCTGTTTTTT,CASGGETTGELFF
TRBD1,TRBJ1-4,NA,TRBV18,TGTGCCAGCTCACCTTCAGGGGGCCTGGGTGAAAAACTGTTTTTT,CASSPSGGLGEKLFF
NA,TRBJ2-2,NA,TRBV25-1,TGTGCCAGCAGTCCTGATCTCAACACCGGGGAGCTGTTTTTT,CASSPDLNTGELFF
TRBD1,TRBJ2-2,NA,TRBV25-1,TGTGCCAGCAGGCGACAGGGGAACACCGGGGAGCTGTTTTTT,CASRRQGNTGELFF
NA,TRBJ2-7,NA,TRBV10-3,TGTGCCATCAGGGAGGGGACGGCCAGCTACGAGCAGTACTTC,CAIREGTASYEQYF
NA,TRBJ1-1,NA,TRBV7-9,TGTGCCAGCAGCTTAGCGTCTGGGGGACAAAAAGCTTTCTTT,CASSLASGGQKAFF
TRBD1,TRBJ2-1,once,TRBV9,TGTGCCAGCAGCCCCCAGGGGGTTGGGAATGAGCAGTTCTTC,CASSPQGVGNEQFF
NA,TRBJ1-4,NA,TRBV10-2,TGCGCCAGCAGTCCCACCGACGACGTTATCAATGAAAAACTGTTTTTT,CASSPTDDVINEKLFF
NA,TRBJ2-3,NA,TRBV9,TGTGCCAGCAGCCCGTCAGCCCCCGGCACAGATACGCAGTATTTT,CASSPSAPGTDTQYF
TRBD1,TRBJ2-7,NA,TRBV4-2,TGTGCCAGCAGCCAGCGGACAGGGGATTACGAGCAGTACTTC,CASSQRTGDYEQYF
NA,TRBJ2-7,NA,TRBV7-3,TGTGCCAGCAGCCCGGGATCCATTTACGAGCAGTACTTC,CASSPGSIYEQYF
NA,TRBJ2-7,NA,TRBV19,TGTGCCAGTAGTGTCACCCAAGGGTACGAGCAGTACTTC,CASSVTQGYEQYF
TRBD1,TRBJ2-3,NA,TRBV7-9,TGTGCCAGCAGCTCACAGGGGGGTACGCAGTATTTT,CASSSQGGTQYF
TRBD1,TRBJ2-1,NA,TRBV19,TGTGCCAGTAGTACTTACAGGGGCTCCCTATACAATGAGCAGTTCTTC,CASSTYRGSLYNEQFF
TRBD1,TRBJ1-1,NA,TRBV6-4,TGTGCCAGTAGACAGGGGGGGACGTCGACTGAAGCTTTCTTT,CASRQGGTSTEAFF
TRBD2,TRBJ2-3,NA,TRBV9,TGTGCCAGCGGGCCCCTAGCGGGGGATCGAGATACGCAGTATTTT,CASGPLAGDRDTQYF
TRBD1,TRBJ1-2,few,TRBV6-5,TGTGCCAGCACCGACAGGGTTGGCTACACCTTC,CASTDRVGYTF
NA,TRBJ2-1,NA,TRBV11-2,TGTGCCAGCAGCCCCGGGTACACCGGGGGGCAGTTCTTC,CASSPGYTGGQFF
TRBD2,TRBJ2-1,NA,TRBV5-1,TGCGCCAGCAGCCCGAGGGGAGCGGGGGGTGAGCAGTTCTTC,CASSPRGAGGEQFF
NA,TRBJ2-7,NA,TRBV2,TGTGCCAGCGTCGGACAGCTGTCCTACGAGCAGTACTTC,CASVGQLSYEQYF
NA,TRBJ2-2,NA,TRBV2,TGTGCCAGCAGGGGAGGGGGGGCCTCCAGCGGGGAGCTGTTTTTT,CASRGGGASSGELFF
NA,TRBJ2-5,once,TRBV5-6,TGTGCCAGCAGCTTCAGGGAGCAAGAGACCCAGTACTTC,CASSFREQETQYF
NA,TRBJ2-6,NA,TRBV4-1,TGCGCCAGCAGCCAGAGGACGGAGTTTACTGGGGCCAACGTCCTGACTTTC,CASSQRTEFTGANVLTF
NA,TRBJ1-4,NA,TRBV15,TGTGCCACCAGCAGAGATGCGGGTGAAAAACTGTTTTTT,CATSRDAGEKLFF
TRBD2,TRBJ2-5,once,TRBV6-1,TGTGCCAGCAGCCTTGAGACTAGCGCCCAAGAGACCCAGTACTTC,CASSLETSAQETQYF
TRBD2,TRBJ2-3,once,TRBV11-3,TGTGCCAGCAGCTCGGGACTAGCGGGGGGAGCAGATACGCAGTATTTT,CASSSGLAGGADTQYF
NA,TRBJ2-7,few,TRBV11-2,TGTGCCAGCAGCTTAGGTCACGGGCCCTACGAGCAGTACTTC,CASSLGHGPYEQYF
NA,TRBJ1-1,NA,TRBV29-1,TGCAGCGTTCTTGGGAATGCTGAAGCTTTCTTT,CSVLGNAEAFF
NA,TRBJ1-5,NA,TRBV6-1,TGTGCCAGCAGTTCGCCGGGACCGAATCAGCCCCAGCATTTT,CASSSPGPNQPQHF
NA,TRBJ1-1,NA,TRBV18,TGTGCCAGCACGCGGGACTCGAACACTGAAGCTTTCTTT,CASTRDSNTEAFF
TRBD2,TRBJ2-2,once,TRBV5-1,TGCGCCAGCAAGGGGACTAGTGTCACCGGGGAGCTGTTTTTT,CASKGTSVTGELFF
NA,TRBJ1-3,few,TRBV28,TGTGCCAGCAGTTTGGTGGCTGGAAACACCATATATTTT,CASSLVAGNTIYF
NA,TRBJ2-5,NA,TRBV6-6,TGTGCCAGCAGTTACTCGGTGTTAGGGCAAGAGACCCAGTACTTC,CASSYSVLGQETQYF
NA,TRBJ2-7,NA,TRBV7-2,TGTGCCAGCAGTCGGCGATCGGGTTCGGACGCGTCCTACGAGCAGTACTTC,CASSRRSGSDASYEQYF
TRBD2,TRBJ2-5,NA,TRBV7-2,TGTGCCAGCAGCTTAGTGTGGGTAGCGGGGGACCAAGAGACCCAGTACTTC,CASSLVWVAGDQETQYF